This entry lists 22 T cell receptor beta chains sequenced from one sample in a study of regulatory T cells in long-lasting Graves disease. Researchers made TCR beta libraries by using iRepertoire HTBI primers and running Arm-PCR on CDR3 regions. TCRdb ran MiXCR on the multiplex PCR reads and lists one entry per CDR3 protein. The sample has about 470,000 distinct CDR3 sequences; more than 13% are singletons. Stated time point: newly diagnosed GD, antithyroid drugs for less than 3 months. Researchers made the TCR library from RNA that was extracted from PBMCs. These data were also reused for a study on T cells in Graves' hyperthyroidism and ophthalmopathy.

Source: peripheral blood mononuclear cells (PBMCs), taken at new diagnosis, from a patient treated with antithyroid drugs. The receptors originated from a woman aged 30 to 39 with Graves disease.

This clonotype was found many times. The V gene is TRBV27, the J gene TRBJ2-1, with 9 bases identical to TRBD2. The length of the CDR3 is 16 residues. V gave up 5 bases and J gave up 2 bases; unmatched junction bases: 7. From germline, CDR1 is MNHEY and CDR2 SMNVEV (reference sequence). CDR3 amino acids: CASSPLAGTTYNEQFF. CDR3 bases: TGTGCCAGCAGTCCGCTAGCGGGAACAACCTACAATGAGCAGTTCTTC.

The chain joins TRBV9 to TRBJ1-4, with D possibly TRBD1 on 6 matching bases. Per germline, CDR1 SGDLS and CDR2 YYNGEE. The CDR3 consists of 14 residues. The ends were cut back, 2 bases at V and 5 bases at J, with 10 bases in the middle. The CDR3 spells CASSVGGRNEKLFF. CDR3 DNA sequence: TGTGCCAGCAGCGTTGGGGGGCGGAATGAAAAACTGTTTTTT.

The chain has TRBV25-1 and TRBJ2-1, with 9 bases aligning to TRBD2. Looked up from germline, CDR1 is MGHDK and CDR2 is SYGVNS. V lost 4 bases and J lost 2; bases outside the gene matches: 3. The CDR3 loop spans 15 amino acids. The CDR3 DNA reads TGTGCCAGCAGTGCTGGACTAGCGACCTACAATGAGCAGTTCTTC. Its protein is CASSAGLATYNEQFF.

This clonotype was seen more than once but under ten times. The chain is built from TRBV30 and TRBJ2-1; D is undetermined. Trimming shortened V by 7 bases and J by 6 bases, and 1 base separated the two germline ends. This CDR3 contains 8 residues. Germline CDR1 and CDR2: GTSNPN and SVGIG (reference sequence). The CDR3 DNA sequence: TGTGCCTTCAATGAGCAGTTCTTC. Translation: CAFNEQFF.

This clonotype was recorded at least ten times. This chain uses TRBV3-1 with TRBJ2-5; D possibly uses TRBD1 or TRBD2 (5 bases each). Looked up from germline, CDR1 is LGHDT and CDR2 is YNNKEL (reference sequence). The CDR3 totals 15 residues. Trimming took 3 bases from V and 5 from J, leaving 16 bases between them. CDR3 in DNA: TGTGCCAGCAGCCACCCGTTTGAGGGGTCGGAGACCCAGTACTTC. Translated, it gives CASSHPFEGSETQYF.

This clonotype was seen a handful of times. This chain uses TRBV7-9 with TRBJ1-5; no clear D gene. The ends were cut back, 6 bases at V and 4 bases at J, with 4 bases in the middle. This CDR3 contains 11 residues. Germline CDR1 and CDR2: SEHNR and FQNEAQ (reference sequence). For the CDR3, the DNA is TGTGCCAGCAGACTGAATCAGCCCCAGCATTTT. It translates to CASRLNQPQHF.

Ten or more counts support this clonotype. The chain couples TRBV27 to TRBJ2-5; TRBD1 or TRBD2 may be the D gene (5 bases each). V shed 2 bases and J shed 2 bases, with 18 bases lying between them. CDR3 length: 17 residues. The germline CDR1 and CDR2 sequences are MNHEY and SMNVEV (reference sequence). This CDR3 reads CASSLKFQGGLQETQYF. The CDR3, as DNA: TGTGCCAGCAGTTTAAAGTTCCAGGGCGGGCTACAAGAGACCCAGTACTTC.

The CDR3 sequence is CSAQVTGNYGYTF. CDR3 DNA: TGCAGTGCTCAAGTAACAGGGAACTATGGCTACACCTTC. V and J are TRBV20-1 and TRBJ1-2; D perhaps matches TRBD1 (6 bases). Per the germline V gene, CDR1 is DFQATT and CDR2 is SNEGSKA (reference sequence). The germline V and J ends were trimmed by 5 bases and 2 bases, with 12 bases remaining between them. CDR3 size: 13 residues.

This clonotype showed up many times. The rearrangement uses TRBV10-3 and TRBJ1-4; D remains ambiguous. Germline assignment: CDR1 ENHRY and CDR2 SYGVKD. V was shortened by 3 bases and J by 2 bases, with 10 bases between the two germline ends. This CDR3 comprises 15 residues. Here the CDR3 DNA reads TGTGCCATCAGTGAAAAGGTGGACACTAATGAAAAACTGTTTTTT. Protein: CAISEKVDTNEKLFF.

This clonotype was counted many times. The V gene is TRBV18, the J gene TRBJ1-5; TRBD1 aligns across 7 bases. The V and J ends lost 2 bases and 7 bases, in that order; junction bases with no gene match: 8. Germline assignment: CDR1 KGHSH and CDR2 LQKENI. This CDR3 spans 15 amino acids. CDR3 coding DNA: TGTGCCAGCTCACCAGGTAGGGGGCGCGGGCAGCCCCAGCATTTT. It codes for CASSPGRGRGQPQHF.

This clonotype was found a few times. V and J are TRBV24-1 and TRBJ2-3, with TRBD2 matching over 8 bases. From germline, CDR1 is KGHDR and CDR2 SFDVKD. The ends lost 3 bases at V and 0 bases at J; junction bases unmatched: 16. This CDR3 has 20 amino acids. CDR3: CATSDPPDLLAEQSTDTQYF. The CDR3 DNA is TGTGCCACCAGTGATCCCCCGGACTTACTAGCGGAGCAGAGCACAGATACGCAGTATTTT.

This clonotype has a handful of counts. CDR3 nucleotide sequence: TGCAGTGCTAAAGGGGTCTATAATTCACCCCTCCACTTT. It codes for CSAKGVYNSPLHF. The rearrangement links TRBV20-1 to TRBJ1-6, with D tentatively TRBD1 (5 bases). The CDR3 extends over 13 amino acids. The V end was cut by 4 bases, the J end by 3 bases, with 7 bases between. Germline V gene sequence: CDR1 DFQATT, CDR2 SNEGSKA (reference sequence).

Note on this clonotype: A much larger clone differs from this one at a single base, so this may be a read error. The rearrangement uses TRBV6-2 or TRBV6-3 and TRBJ2-3, with 7 bases that match TRBD1. V was pared by 8 bases and J by 0 bases, with 5 bases of the junction left unmatched. The CDR3 runs 14 residues. The germline V gene has CDR1 MNHEY and CDR2 SVGEGT. DNA of the CDR3: TGTGCCAGCCCCGGGACAGACAGCACAGATACGCAGTATTTT. Amino acid sequence: CASPGTDSTDTQYF.

This clonotype was detected ten times or more. The rearrangement links TRBV6-7 to TRBJ1-1; perhaps TRBD1 as D (6 bases). TRBV6-7 is an ORF, with its function uncertain. The CDR3 runs 14 residues. Trimming left V 0 bases short and J 6 bases short, with 11 bases between. Written as DNA, the CDR3 is TGTGCCAGCAGTTACTCCGGGACAACGCCTGAAGCTTTCTTT. Protein product: CASSYSGTTPEAFF.

The sample holds many counts of this clonotype. The CDR3 here is CASRPDLYNEQFF. CDR3 in DNA: TGTGCCAGCAGACCAGACTTGTACAATGAGCAGTTCTTC. The chain couples TRBV28 to TRBJ2-1; D call uncertain. The germline gives CDR1 MDHEN, CDR2 SYDVKM. This CDR3 is 13 amino acids long. The V end was cut by 6 bases, the J end by 4 bases, with 10 bases between.

As regards this clonotype: A read error is possible here, since a much larger clone lies one base away. V is TRBV12-3 or TRBV12-4 and J is TRBJ2-3; D possibly corresponds to TRBD2 (6 bases). This CDR3 is 14 amino acids long. V lost 6 bases and J lost 6, with 16 bases in between. CDR3 region: CASRFVQGGDTQYF. The DNA of the CDR3 is TGTGCCAGCAGGTTTGTGCAAGGAGGGGATACGCAGTATTTT.

This clonotype came up a few times. The chain recombines TRBV10-3 with TRBJ2-5; a weak D match, TRBD1 (6 bases). The CDR3 runs to 13 residues. Trimming took off 6 bases at V and 3 bases at J, with 11 bases between the two ends. Germline V gives CDR1 ENHRY, CDR2 SYGVKD. The CDR3 here is CAISSGVKETQYF. The CDR3 DNA reads as TGTGCCATCAGCTCAGGGGTCAAAGAGACCCAGTACTTC.

This clonotype showed up just a few times. This rearrangement joins TRBV27 to TRBJ1-2; D unresolved. CDR1 is MNHEY, CDR2 SMNVEV, per germline (reference sequence). V lost 2 bases to trimming and J lost 5 bases, with 9 bases between them. The CDR3 sequence is 13 residues long. CDR3 sequence: CASSLGGRYGYTF. CDR3 nucleotide sequence: TGTGCCAGCAGTTTAGGAGGACGATATGGCTACACCTTC.

In this sample, this clonotype turned up many times. The rearrangement links TRBV10-3 to TRBJ2-5, with 7 positions matching TRBD2. Trimming cost V 7 bases and J 1 base; bases outside gene matches: 9. This CDR3 is 15 amino acids long. The germline V gene has CDR1 ENHRY and CDR2 SYGVKD. The CDR3 here is CAIKRASGIQETQYF. DNA for the CDR3: TGTGCCATCAAAAGGGCTAGCGGCATCCAAGAGACCCAGTACTTC.

This clonotype was seen repeatedly, ten times or more. CDR3 protein: CASSSGERVNEQFF. The CDR3 region has the DNA TGTGCCAGCAGCTCTGGGGAGCGGGTAAATGAGCAGTTCTTC. The V gene is TRBV7-3, the J gene TRBJ2-1, with D possibly matching TRBD2 (6 bases). Germline loops: CDR1 SGHTA, CDR2 FQGTGA. The CDR3 is 14 residues long. Trimming cost V 4 bases and J 7 bases, with 14 bases left between them.

This clonotype was observed at least ten times. V is TRBV13 and J is TRBJ2-1; no firm D call. Trimming removed 4 bases from V and 7 bases from J, with 20 bases in between. Germline CDR1 reads PRHDT; CDR2 reads FYEKMQ (reference sequence). This CDR3 has 16 amino acids. The CDR3 sequence is CASSSGNGPRSNEQFF. In nucleotides, the CDR3 is TGTGCCAGCAGCTCAGGAAACGGGCCGAGGAGTAATGAGCAGTTCTTC.

This clonotype was detected a few times. The chain links TRBV30 to TRBJ2-1, with D possibly TRBD2 on 6 matching bases. There are 12 residues in the CDR3. Looked up from germline, CDR1 is GTSNPN and CDR2 is SVGIG (reference sequence). The V end lost 3 bases, the J end lost 8 bases, and 11 bases lay between the germline ends. The CDR3 bases are TGTGCCTGGAGCCGGGGGAGCTATGAGCAGTTCTTC. Translation: CAWSRGSYEQFF.